This T cell receptor (beta chain) was captured in a study of OX40 agonist ivuxolimab in advanced cancers. Across the study: Patients assigned to dose escalation were diagnosed with hepatocellular carcinoma, melanoma, renal cell or head and neck cancer.

The table came from immunoSEQ multiplex PCR; TCRdb's copy has only in-frame clones and leaves some out. The sample lists tens of thousands of clones; nearly 90% were seen once. Broader study findings: Partial responders receiving 0.1-3.0 mg/kg showed among the lowest clonal expansion.

Comments on this clone: Its specificity is unknown.

The clonotype originates from an adult with an advanced solid tumor such as melanoma, head and neck, liver or kidney cancer. The sample here was CD4+ or CD8+ T cells sorted from blood, taken in a trial of the OX40 agonist ivuxolimab.

CDR3 coding DNA: TGTGCCAGTATGACCAGGGGGTGGGATCAGCCCCAGCATTTT. It codes for CASMTRGWDQPQHF. The chain carries TRBV19 and TRBJ1-5; 7 positions match TRBD1. V lost 7 bases, J lost 5 bases, and 8 bases stayed unmatched. The germline V gene has CDR1 LNHDA and CDR2 SQIVND (reference sequence). This CDR3 is 14 amino acids long.